This T cell receptor (beta chain) was identified during a study of cytomegalovirus exposure and HLA in healthy donors. This CDR3 region has 15 residues. CDR1 and CDR2 (germline): MNHEY, SVGAGI. V was clipped by 7 bases and J by 4 bases; unmatched bases: 12. Primers included in the PCR were 60 Vbeta and 13 Jbeta primers. Assay: immunoSEQ multiplex PCR; the TCRdb copy retains only in-frame clones and omits some. The table records 200,000 to 250,000 clones, approximately 82% of them present only once. This chain joins TRBV6-5 and TRBJ2-5; TRBD2 matches at 7 bases. The sequence was obtained from an older woman in good health and CMV-seropositive. Source material: PBMCs. The CDR3 DNA reads TGTGCCAGCACCCGGGAGGCGGGAGTGTCAGAGACCCAGTACTTC. This codes for CASTREAGVSETQYF.